The 4 T cell receptor beta chains given below trace back to one sample, sequenced in a study of radiotherapy plus CTLA-4 blockade in lung cancer. Produced via immunoSEQ multiplex PCR; TCRdb's table is partial and in-frame only. The profile covers roughly 86,000 clones, with 80% to 85% appearing a single time and 0.82% taken by the ten largest. The material was peripheral blood, obtained from a patient treated with radiotherapy plus ipilimumab. The source is a human donor with non-small cell lung cancer who had stable disease on radiotherapy plus ipilimumab.

This clone was seen a single time. The junction departs from germline at one end; a sequencing error may be responsible. The V and J genes are TRBV5-1 and TRBJ2-7; 9 bases map to TRBD1. Germline CDR1 is SGHRS and CDR2 is YFSETQ. The CDR3 runs to 16 residues. The CDR3 spells CASSLEGTGFGYEQCF. The DNA of the CDR3 is TGCGCCAGCAGCTTGGAGGGGACAGGGTTCGGCTACGAGCAGTGCTTC.

This clone has only a few counts. The V gene is TRBV5-5, the J gene TRBJ2-1, with 10 nucleotides matching TRBD2. Trimming cost V 3 bases and J 12 bases; bases outside gene matches: 21. CDR1 and CDR2 from the germline V gene are SGHKS and YYEKEE (reference sequence). This CDR3 has 18 residues. The CDR3 protein is CASSWGVTGTSVETGQFF. CDR3 nucleotide sequence: TGTGCCAGCAGCTGGGGCGTGACCGGGACTAGCGTCGAGACGGGGCAGTTCTTC. Supplemented by reference TRBV5-5 and TRBJ2-1, the full variable domain reads DAGVTQSPTHLIKTRGQQVTLRCSPISGHKSVSWYQQVLGQGPQFIFQYYEKEERGRGNFPDRFSARQFPNYSSELNVNALLLGDSALYLCASSWGVTGTSVETGQFFGPGTRLTVL.

A few counts support this clone. The gene calls are TRBV9 and TRBJ1-6; D remains unclear. V shed 2 bases and J shed 9 bases, with 9 bases lying between them. The CDR3 consists of 13 residues. The germline V gene has CDR1 SGDLS and CDR2 YYNGEE. CDR3: CASSVALGSPLHF. CDR3 nucleotides: TGTGCCAGCAGCGTGGCTTTGGGTTCACCCCTCCACTTT. Full variable domain (outside the CDR3, taken from reference TRBV9 and TRBJ1-6): DSGVTQTPKHLITATGQRVTLRCSPRSGDLSVYWYQQSLDQGLQFLIQYYNGEERAKGNILERFSAQQFPDLHSELNLSSLELGDSALYFCASSVALGSPLHFGNGTRLTVT.

The CDR3, as DNA: TGTGCCAGCAGTACCCCGGTAGGACTCCACACAAAGTATTTT. Its protein is CASSTPVGLHTKYF. The rearrangement joins TRBV11-2 to TRBJ2-3; D perhaps matches TRBD2 (5 bases). The germline V gene has CDR1 SGHAT and CDR2 FQNNGV. Trimming shortened V by 6 bases and J by 13 bases, and 23 bases separated the two germline ends. The CDR3 covers 14 residues.